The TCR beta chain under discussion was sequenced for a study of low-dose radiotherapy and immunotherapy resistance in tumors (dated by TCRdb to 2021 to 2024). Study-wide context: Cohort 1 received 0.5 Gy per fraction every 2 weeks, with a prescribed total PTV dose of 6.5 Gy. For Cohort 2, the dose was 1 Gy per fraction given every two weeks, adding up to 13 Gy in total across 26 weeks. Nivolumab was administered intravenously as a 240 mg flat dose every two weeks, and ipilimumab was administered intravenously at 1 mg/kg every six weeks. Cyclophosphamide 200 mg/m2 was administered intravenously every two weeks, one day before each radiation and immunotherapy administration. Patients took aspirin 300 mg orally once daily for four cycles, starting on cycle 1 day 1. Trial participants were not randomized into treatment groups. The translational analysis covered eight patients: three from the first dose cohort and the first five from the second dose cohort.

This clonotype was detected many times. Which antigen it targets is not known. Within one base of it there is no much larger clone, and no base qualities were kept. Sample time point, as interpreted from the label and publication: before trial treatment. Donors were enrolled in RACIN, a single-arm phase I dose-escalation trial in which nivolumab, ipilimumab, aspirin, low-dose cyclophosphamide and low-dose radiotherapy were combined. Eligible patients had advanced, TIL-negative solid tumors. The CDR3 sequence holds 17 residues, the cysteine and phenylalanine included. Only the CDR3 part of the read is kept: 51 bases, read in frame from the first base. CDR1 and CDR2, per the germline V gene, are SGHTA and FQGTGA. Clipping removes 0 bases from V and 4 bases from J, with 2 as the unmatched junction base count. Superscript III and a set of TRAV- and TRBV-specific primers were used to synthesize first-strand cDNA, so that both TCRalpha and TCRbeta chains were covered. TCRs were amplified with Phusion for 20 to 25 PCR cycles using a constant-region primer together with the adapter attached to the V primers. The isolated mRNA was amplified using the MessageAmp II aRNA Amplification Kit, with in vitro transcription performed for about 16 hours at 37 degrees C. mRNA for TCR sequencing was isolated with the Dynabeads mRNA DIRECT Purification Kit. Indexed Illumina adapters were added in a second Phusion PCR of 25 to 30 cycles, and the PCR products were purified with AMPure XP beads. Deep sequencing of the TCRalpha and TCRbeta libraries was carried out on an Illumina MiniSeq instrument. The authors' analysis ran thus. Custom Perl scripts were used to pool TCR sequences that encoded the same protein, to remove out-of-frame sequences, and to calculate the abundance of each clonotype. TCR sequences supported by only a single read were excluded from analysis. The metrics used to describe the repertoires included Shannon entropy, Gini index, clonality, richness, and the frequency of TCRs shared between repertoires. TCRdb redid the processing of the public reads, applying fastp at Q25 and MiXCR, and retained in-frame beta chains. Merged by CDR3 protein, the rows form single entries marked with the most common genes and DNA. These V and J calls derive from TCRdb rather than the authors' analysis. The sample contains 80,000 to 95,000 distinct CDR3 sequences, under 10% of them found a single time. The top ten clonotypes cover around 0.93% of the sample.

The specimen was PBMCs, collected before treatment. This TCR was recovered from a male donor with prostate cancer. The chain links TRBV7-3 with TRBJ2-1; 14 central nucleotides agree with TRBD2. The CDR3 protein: CASSLTGTSGGYNEQFF. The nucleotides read TGTGCCAGCAGCTTAACGGGGACTAGCGGGGGTTACAATGAGCAGTTCTTC.